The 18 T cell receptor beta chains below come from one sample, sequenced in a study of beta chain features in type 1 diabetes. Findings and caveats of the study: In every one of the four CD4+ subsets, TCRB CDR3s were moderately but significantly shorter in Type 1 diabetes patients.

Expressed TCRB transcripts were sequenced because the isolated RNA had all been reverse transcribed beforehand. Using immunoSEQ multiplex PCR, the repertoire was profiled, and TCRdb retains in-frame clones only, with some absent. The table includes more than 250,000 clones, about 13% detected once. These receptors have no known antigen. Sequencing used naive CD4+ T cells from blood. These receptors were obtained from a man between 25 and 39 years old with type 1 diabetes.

CDR3 sequence (DNA): TGTGCCAGCAGCGTGTGGGCAACTGGGGCCAACGTCCTGACTTTC. This sequence encodes CASSVWATGANVLTF. The chain joins TRBV5-4 to TRBJ2-6; D gene unclear. V lost 4 bases, J lost 2 bases, and 10 bases lay in between. Germline V gene lookup returns CDR1 SGHNT and CDR2 YYREEE (reference sequence). The CDR3 loop spans 15 amino acids.

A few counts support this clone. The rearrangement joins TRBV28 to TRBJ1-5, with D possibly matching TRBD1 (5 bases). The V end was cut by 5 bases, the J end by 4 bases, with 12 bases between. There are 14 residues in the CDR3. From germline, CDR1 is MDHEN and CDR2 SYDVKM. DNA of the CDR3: TGTGCCAGCAGTCCGGGGGGGGTGAATCAGCCCCAGCATTTT. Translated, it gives CASSPGGVNQPQHF. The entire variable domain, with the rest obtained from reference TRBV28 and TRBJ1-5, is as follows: DVKVTQSSRYLVKRTGEKVFLECVQDMDHENMFWYRQDPGLGLRLIYFSYDVKMKEKGDIPEGYSVSREKKERFSLILESASTNQTSMYLCASSPGGVNQPQHFGDGTRLSIL.

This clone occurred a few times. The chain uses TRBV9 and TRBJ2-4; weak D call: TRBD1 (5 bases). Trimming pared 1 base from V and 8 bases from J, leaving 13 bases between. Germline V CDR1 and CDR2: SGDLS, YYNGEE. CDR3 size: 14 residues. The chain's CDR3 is CASSVTPGNDIQYF. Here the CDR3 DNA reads TGTGCCAGCAGCGTAACCCCAGGGAATGACATTCAGTACTTC.

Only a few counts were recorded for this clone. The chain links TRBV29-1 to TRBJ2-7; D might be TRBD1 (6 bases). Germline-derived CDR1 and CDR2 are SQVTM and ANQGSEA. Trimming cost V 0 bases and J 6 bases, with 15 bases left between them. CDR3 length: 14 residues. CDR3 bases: TGCAGCGTTGAAGATACAGGGATGGGGCGCGAGCAGTACTTC. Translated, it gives CSVEDTGMGREQYF.

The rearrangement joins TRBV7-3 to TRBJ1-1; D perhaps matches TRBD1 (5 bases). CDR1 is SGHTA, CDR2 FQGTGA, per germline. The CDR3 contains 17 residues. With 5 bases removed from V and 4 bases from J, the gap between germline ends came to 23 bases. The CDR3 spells CASSPPHAGGSITEAFF. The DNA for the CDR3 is TGTGCCAGCAGCCCGCCTCATGCCGGGGGTTCTATCACTGAAGCTTTCTTT.

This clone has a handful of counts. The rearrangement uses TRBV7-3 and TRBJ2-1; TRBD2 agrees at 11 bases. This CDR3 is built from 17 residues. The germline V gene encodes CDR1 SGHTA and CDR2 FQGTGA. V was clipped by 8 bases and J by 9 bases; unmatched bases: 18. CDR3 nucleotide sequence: TGTGCCAGCCGCCTCGGAGGGACTAGCGGAGGGGGGGGTGAGCAGTTCTTC. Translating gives CASRLGGTSGGGGEQFF.

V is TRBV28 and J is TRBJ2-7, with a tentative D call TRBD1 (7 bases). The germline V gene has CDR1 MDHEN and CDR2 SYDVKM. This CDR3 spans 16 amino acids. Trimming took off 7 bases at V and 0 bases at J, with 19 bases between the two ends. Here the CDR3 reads CASTPAGQPSSYEQYF. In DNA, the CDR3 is TGTGCCAGCACCCCTGCGGGACAGCCTAGCTCCTACGAGCAGTACTTC.

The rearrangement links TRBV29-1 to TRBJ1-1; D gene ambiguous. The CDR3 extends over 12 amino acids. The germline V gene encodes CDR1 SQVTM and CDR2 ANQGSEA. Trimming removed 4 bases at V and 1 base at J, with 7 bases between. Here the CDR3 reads CSVGPGNTEAFF. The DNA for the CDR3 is TGCAGCGTTGGACCAGGGAACACTGAAGCTTTCTTT.

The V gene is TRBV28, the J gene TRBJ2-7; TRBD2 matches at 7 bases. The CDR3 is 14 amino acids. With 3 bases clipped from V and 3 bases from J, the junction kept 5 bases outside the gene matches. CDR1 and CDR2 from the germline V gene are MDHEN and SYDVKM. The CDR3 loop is CASSLGGSRYEQYF. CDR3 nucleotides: TGTGCCAGCAGTTTGGGAGGGTCTCGCTACGAGCAGTACTTC.

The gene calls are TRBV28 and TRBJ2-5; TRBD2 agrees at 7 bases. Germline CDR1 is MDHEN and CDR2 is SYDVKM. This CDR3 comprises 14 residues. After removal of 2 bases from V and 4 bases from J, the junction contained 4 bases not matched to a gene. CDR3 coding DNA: TGTGCCAGCAGTTTACCCGGACTAGGAGAGACCCAGTACTTC. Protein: CASSLPGLGETQYF.

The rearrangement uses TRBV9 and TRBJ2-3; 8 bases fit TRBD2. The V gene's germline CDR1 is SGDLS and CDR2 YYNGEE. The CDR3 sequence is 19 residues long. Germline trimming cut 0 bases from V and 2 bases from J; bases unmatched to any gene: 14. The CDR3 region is CASSVDGRLAGHLTDTQYF. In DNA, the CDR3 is TGTGCCAGCAGCGTAGATGGCAGGCTAGCGGGCCACCTCACAGATACGCAGTATTTT.

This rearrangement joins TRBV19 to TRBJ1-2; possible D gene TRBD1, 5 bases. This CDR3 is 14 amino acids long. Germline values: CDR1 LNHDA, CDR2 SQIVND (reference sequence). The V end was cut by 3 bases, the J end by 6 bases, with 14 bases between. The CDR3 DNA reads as TGTGCCAGTAGTATCACCCACAGGCCAGATGGCTACACCTTC. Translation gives CASSITHRPDGYTF.

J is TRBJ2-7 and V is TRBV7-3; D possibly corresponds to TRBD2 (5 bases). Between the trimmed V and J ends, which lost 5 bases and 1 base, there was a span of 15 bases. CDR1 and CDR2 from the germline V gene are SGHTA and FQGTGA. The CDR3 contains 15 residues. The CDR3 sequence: CASSLRGSGSYEQYF. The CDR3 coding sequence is TGTGCCAGCAGCCTCAGAGGGTCCGGGTCCTACGAGCAGTACTTC. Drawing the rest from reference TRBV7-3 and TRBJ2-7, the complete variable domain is GAGVSQTPSNKVTEKGKYVELRCDPISGHTALYWYRQSLGQGPEFLIYFQGTGAADDSGLPNDRFFAVRPEGSVSTLKIQRTERGDSAVYLCASSLRGSGSYEQYFGPGTRLTVT.

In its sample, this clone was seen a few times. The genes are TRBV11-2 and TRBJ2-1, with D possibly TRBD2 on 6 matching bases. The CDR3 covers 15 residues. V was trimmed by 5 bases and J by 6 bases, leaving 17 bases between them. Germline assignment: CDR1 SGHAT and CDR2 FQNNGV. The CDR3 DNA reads TGTGCCAGCAGCCCCGGGGACTTCTCGGGCAATGAGCAGTTCTTC. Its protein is CASSPGDFSGNEQFF. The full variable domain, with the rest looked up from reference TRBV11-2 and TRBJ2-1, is EAGVAQSPRYKIIEKRQSVAFWCNPISGHATLYWYQQILGQGPKLLIQFQNNGVVDDSQLPKDRFSAERLKGVDSTLKIQPAKLEDSAVYLCASSPGDFSGNEQFFGPGTRLTVL.

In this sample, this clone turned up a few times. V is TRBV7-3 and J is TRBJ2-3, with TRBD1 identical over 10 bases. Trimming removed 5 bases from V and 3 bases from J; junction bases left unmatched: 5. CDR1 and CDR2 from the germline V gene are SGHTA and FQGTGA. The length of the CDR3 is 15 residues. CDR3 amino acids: CASSQRTGGTDTQYF. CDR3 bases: TGTGCCAGCAGCCAGAGGACAGGGGGGACAGATACGCAGTATTTT.

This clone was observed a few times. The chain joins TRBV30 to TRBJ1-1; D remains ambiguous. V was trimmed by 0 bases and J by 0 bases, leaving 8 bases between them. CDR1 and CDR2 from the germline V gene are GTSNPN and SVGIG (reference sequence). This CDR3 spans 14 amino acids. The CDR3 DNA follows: TGTGCCTGGAGTGTAAGCAGGCTGAACACTGAAGCTTTCTTT. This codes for CAWSVSRLNTEAFF. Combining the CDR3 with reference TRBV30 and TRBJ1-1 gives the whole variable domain SQTIHQWPATLVQPVGSPLSLECTVEGTSNPNLYWYRQAAGRGLQLLFYSVGIGQISSEVPQNLSASRPQDRQFILSSKKLLLSDSGFYLCAWSVSRLNTEAFFGQGTRLTVV.

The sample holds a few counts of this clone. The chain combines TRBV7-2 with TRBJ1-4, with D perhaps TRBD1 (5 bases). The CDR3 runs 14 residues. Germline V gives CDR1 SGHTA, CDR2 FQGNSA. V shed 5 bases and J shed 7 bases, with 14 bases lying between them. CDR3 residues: CASSRNGQGEKLFF. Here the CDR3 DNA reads TGTGCCAGCAGCCGAAACGGGCAGGGTGAAAAACTGTTTTTT.

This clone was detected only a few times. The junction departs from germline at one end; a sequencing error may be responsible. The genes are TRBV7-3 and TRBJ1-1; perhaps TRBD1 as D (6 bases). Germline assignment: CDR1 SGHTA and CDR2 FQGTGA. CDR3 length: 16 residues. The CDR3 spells CASSLTSGAPGTEAFF. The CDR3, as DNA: TGTGCCAGCAGCCTAACTTCAGGGGCGCCCGGCACTGAAGCTTTCTTT.